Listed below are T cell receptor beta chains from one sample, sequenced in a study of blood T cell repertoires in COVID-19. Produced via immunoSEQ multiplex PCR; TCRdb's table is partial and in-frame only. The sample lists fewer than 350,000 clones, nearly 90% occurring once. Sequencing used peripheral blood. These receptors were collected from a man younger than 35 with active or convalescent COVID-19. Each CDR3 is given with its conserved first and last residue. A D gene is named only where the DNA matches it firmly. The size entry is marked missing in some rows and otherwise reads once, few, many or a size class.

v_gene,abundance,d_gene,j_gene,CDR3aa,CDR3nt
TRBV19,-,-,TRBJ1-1,CASSIRGIEAFF,TGTGCCAGTAGTATCAGGGGAATTGAAGCTTTCTTT
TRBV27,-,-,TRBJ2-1,CASRASSYNEQFF,TGTGCCAGCAGAGCGAGCTCCTACAATGAGCAGTTCTTC
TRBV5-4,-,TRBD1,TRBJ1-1,CASRQTGGRTEAFF,TGTGCCAGCAGACAAACAGGGGGACGCACTGAAGCTTTCTTT
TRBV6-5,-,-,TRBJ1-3,CASHTWPGNTIYF,TGTGCCAGCCACACATGGCCTGGAAACACCATATATTTT
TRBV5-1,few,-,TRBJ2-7,CASSLSRARSYEQYF,TGCGCCAGCAGCTTGTCCAGGGCGCGCTCCTACGAGCAGTACTTC
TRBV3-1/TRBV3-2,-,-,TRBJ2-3,CASSQLAGDTQYF,TGTGCCAGCAGCCAACTGGCGGGAGATACGCAGTATTTT
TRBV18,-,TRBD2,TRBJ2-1,CASSLMGLGSYNEQFF,TGTGCCAGCTCACTAATGGGACTAGGGTCCTACAATGAGCAGTTCTTC
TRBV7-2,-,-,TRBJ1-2,CASSLFWEPDGYTF,TGTGCCAGCAGCTTATTCTGGGAGCCAGACGGCTACACCTTC
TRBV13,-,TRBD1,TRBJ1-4,CASSFQQGALGEKLFF,TGTGCCAGCAGCTTTCAACAGGGGGCACTGGGTGAAAAACTGTTTTTT
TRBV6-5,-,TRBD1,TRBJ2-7,CASRQTGLMYEQYF,TGTGCCAGCAGACAGACAGGGTTAATGTACGAGCAGTACTTC